The TCR beta chain under discussion was sequenced for a study of T cells expressing NK-cell markers. Turning to the study itself: Out of eight donors sequenced, seven tested HCMV-seropositive and the remaining one seronegative.

TCRdb re-called the 5' RACE reads; every CDR3 protein appears as one record, without DNA. The sample has about 260,000 distinct CDR3 sequences. The CDR3 covers 14 residues. This receptor was identified in a woman between 18 and 70 years old in good health. This rearrangement joins TRBV12-3 or TRBV12-4 to TRBJ1-5; the D gene TCRdb calls, TRBD1, cannot be checked with no DNA. Sequences were obtained from blood T cells: a sorted CD56 or NKG2C T cell subset, CD4+ or CD8+ T cells, or bulk PBMC T cells (not recorded which). The CDR3 region is CASSSWGGHQPQHF.